This T cell receptor (beta chain) was captured in a study of early stage breast cancer tumors. Study results and caveats: Blood repertoires resembled normal breast more than tumor.

Sequenced by immunoSEQ multiplex PCR; TCRdb stores in-frame clones only, minus some. There are 5,500 to 7,500 clones in the sample; around 67% occur only once, and roughly 8.3% lies in the top ten. This clone was seen just once. Antigen unknown. Germline CDR1 is DFQATT and CDR2 is SNEGSKA (reference sequence). This CDR3 has 11 residues. The V end was cut by 3 bases, the J end by 6 bases, with 8 bases between. This rearrangement joins TRBV20-1 to TRBJ1-2; D uncertain. The sequence came from a middle-aged person with breast cancer. The sequenced sample was normal breast tissue next to the tumor. CDR3 residues: CSARNPNGYTF. In DNA form, the CDR3 reads TGCAGTGCTAGGAATCCGAATGGCTACACCTTC.